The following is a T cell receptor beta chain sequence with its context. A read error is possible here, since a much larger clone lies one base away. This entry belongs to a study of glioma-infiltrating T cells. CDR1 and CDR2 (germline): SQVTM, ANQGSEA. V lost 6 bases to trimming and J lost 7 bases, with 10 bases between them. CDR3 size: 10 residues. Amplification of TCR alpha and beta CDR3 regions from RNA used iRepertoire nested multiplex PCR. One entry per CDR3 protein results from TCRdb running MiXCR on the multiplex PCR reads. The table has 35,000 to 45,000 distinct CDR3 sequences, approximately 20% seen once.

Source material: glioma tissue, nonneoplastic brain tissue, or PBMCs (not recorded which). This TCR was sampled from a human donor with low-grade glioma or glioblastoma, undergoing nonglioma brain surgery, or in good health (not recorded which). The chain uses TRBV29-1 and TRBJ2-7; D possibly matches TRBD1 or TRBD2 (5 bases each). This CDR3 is CSVGTGEQYF. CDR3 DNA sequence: TGCAGCGTAGGGACGGGAGAGCAGTACTTC.